The rows below give T cell receptor beta chains drawn from one sample of a study of blood T cell repertoires in COVID-19. Libraries were prepared by immunoSEQ multiplex PCR; TCRdb keeps only in-frame clonotypes and omits some of them. The sample has 290,000 or so clones; around 90% are singletons. Material for sequencing was PBMCs or T cells enriched from blood (not recorded which). These receptors were collected from a woman aged 18-29 years with acute COVID-19. The CDR3 runs from the conserved cysteine through the conserved F or W. D genes are given only for firm matches.

j_call | v_call | d_call | cdr3_aa
TRBJ2-3 | TRBV4-1 | NA | CASSQDALSDTQYF
TRBJ2-3 | TRBV28 | TRBD2 | CASSRGGRGDTQYF
TRBJ1-2 | TRBV28 | NA | CASSIPNFQGPNYGYTF
TRBJ2-7 | TRBV5-1 | NA | CASTLEDSYEQYF
TRBJ1-2 | TRBV2 | TRBD1 | CASSEQGALYGYTF
TRBJ1-2 | TRBV28 | NA | CASSLGGGDGYTF
TRBJ2-7 | TRBV28 | NA | CASSDSGTPYEQYF
TRBJ1-1 | TRBV9 | TRBD1 | CASSVGTGGNTEAFF
TRBJ2-7 | TRBV7-8 | TRBD2 | CASSLVSGTSGYEQYF
TRBJ1-1 | TRBV18 | TRBD1 | CASSPLTGGGTEAFF
TRBJ2-1 | TRBV19 | TRBD2 | CASSPAGGEQFF
TRBJ1-1 | TRBV3-1/TRBV3-2 | NA | CASSRGSMNTEAFF
TRBJ1-2 | TRBV9 | NA | CASSVAEGYFYGYTF
TRBJ1-2 | TRBV5-8 | NA | CASSLEARVCTF
TRBJ2-7 | TRBV23-1 | NA | CASSQSPSYEQYF
TRBJ2-1 | TRBV7-9 | NA | CASSFGQSNEQFF
TRBJ1-2 | TRBV2 | NA | CASSEPPVLYGYTF
TRBJ2-1 | TRBV28 | NA | CASTTGGAYNEQFF
TRBJ2-2 | TRBV2 | NA | CASSEGVSYTGELFF
TRBJ1-5 | TRBV6-1 | TRBD1 | CASSARDRGSRQPQHF
TRBJ1-6 | TRBV10-3 | TRBD1 | CAISPGQGAAFSYNSPLHF
TRBJ1-4 | TRBV9 | NA | CASSVGRYGGFGEKLFF
TRBJ2-2 | TRBV3-1/TRBV3-2 | NA | CASSQISAGELFF
TRBJ1-1 | TRBV7-9 | TRBD1 | CASSETGHTEAFF
TRBJ2-5 | TRBV24-1 | NA | CATSDLPAGEGETQYF
TRBJ2-3 | TRBV29-1 | TRBD2 | CSVLRLAEKPPPPQYF
TRBJ2-6 | TRBV5-1 | NA | CASSLRYPGSGANVLTF
TRBJ2-7 | TRBV5-8 | TRBD2 | CASSLFLLSGSSYEQYF